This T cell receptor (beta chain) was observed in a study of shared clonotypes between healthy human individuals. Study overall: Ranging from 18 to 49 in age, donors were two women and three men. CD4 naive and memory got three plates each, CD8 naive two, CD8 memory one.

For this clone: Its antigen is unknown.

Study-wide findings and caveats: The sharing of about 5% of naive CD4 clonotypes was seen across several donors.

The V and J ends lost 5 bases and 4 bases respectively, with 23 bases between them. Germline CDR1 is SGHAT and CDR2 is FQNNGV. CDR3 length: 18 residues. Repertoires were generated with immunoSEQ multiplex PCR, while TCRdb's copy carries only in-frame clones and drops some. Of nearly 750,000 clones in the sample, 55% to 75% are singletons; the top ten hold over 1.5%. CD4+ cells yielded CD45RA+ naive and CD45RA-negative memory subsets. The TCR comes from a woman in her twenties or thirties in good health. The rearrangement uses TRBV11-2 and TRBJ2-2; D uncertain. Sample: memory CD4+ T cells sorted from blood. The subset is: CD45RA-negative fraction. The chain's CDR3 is CASSPLILRTGFTGELFF. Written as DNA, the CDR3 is TGTGCCAGCAGCCCGCTTATATTAAGGACGGGTTTCACCGGGGAGCTGTTTTTT.